The rows below give T cell receptor beta chains drawn from one sample of a study of identifying expanded T cells in peripheral blood. Method: immunoSEQ multiplex PCR; TCRdb's copy keeps in-frame clones and lacks some. The sample lists about 82,000 clones, around 90% occurring once. The sample was blood. Receptors originate from a person aged 18 to 70 in good health. The CDR3 runs from the conserved cysteine through the conserved F or W. The order of the fields is CDR3 protein, J gene, V gene, clone size. Some rows have no size entry. The others give once, few or many, or a class for an expanded clone.

cdr3_aa: CSVPQQGNTGELFF
j_call: TRBJ2-2
v_call: TRBV29-1
clone_size: -

cdr3_aa: CASSQQGSQPQHF
j_call: TRBJ1-5
v_call: TRBV18
clone_size: -

cdr3_aa: CASSPREAKTNTEAFF
j_call: TRBJ1-1
v_call: TRBV18
clone_size: -

cdr3_aa: CASRWDSGHTSEQFF
j_call: TRBJ2-1
v_call: TRBV2
clone_size: -

cdr3_aa: CASSRQGTYEQYF
j_call: TRBJ2-7
v_call: TRBV19
clone_size: -

cdr3_aa: CSVARDGSYEQYF
j_call: TRBJ2-7
v_call: TRBV29-1
clone_size: -

cdr3_aa: CASSFLLLAGEGEQFF
j_call: TRBJ2-1
v_call: TRBV7-9
clone_size: -

cdr3_aa: CASSFGLGIAFF
j_call: TRBJ1-1
v_call: TRBV5-1
clone_size: -

cdr3_aa: CASSLRVLREEIHTQYF
j_call: TRBJ2-3
v_call: TRBV7-2
clone_size: once

cdr3_aa: CASSQAGGWGNEQFF
j_call: TRBJ2-1
v_call: TRBV27
clone_size: -

cdr3_aa: CASREGTGADTQYF
j_call: TRBJ2-3
v_call: TRBV7-9
clone_size: -

cdr3_aa: CASSLGDLNTDTQYF
j_call: TRBJ2-3
v_call: TRBV13
clone_size: -

cdr3_aa: CASSYLPAGDEKLFF
j_call: TRBJ1-4
v_call: TRBV6-5
clone_size: -

cdr3_aa: CASIRDRGTEAFF
j_call: TRBJ1-1
v_call: TRBV19
clone_size: -

cdr3_aa: CASSLAYTTGELFF
j_call: TRBJ2-2
v_call: TRBV5-4
clone_size: -

cdr3_aa: CASSSTGRNYEQYF
j_call: TRBJ2-7
v_call: TRBV7-2
clone_size: -

cdr3_aa: CASSIAGHSNQPQHF
j_call: TRBJ1-5
v_call: TRBV19
clone_size: -

cdr3_aa: CASSSAWGANTGELFF
j_call: TRBJ2-2
v_call: TRBV5-4
clone_size: -

cdr3_aa: CASSDQTTGWGAGELFF
j_call: TRBJ2-2
v_call: TRBV6-1
clone_size: -

cdr3_aa: CASSPNTGSSGNTIYF
j_call: TRBJ1-3
v_call: TRBV18
clone_size: -

cdr3_aa: CAWRSRTGRNEKLFF
j_call: TRBJ1-4
v_call: TRBV30
clone_size: -

cdr3_aa: CASSLTIGLAGTDTQYF
j_call: TRBJ2-3
v_call: TRBV18
clone_size: -

cdr3_aa: CASSYSIVVTAEAFF
j_call: TRBJ1-1
v_call: TRBV6-5
clone_size: -

cdr3_aa: CASSRTSPYEQYF
j_call: TRBJ2-7
v_call: TRBV7-2
clone_size: -

cdr3_aa: CASSLRSGGRRETQYF
j_call: TRBJ2-5
v_call: TRBV5-4
clone_size: -

cdr3_aa: CASSFKGQGYTF
j_call: TRBJ1-2
v_call: TRBV5-1
clone_size: -

cdr3_aa: CASSLGGQEANYGYTF
j_call: TRBJ1-2
v_call: TRBV5-4
clone_size: once

cdr3_aa: CASKLGGESSYEQYF
j_call: TRBJ2-7
v_call: TRBV19
clone_size: -

cdr3_aa: CASSFLAGYNEQFF
j_call: TRBJ2-1
v_call: TRBV11-2
clone_size: -

cdr3_aa: CASSLGSRVSGNTIYF
j_call: TRBJ1-3
v_call: TRBV7-6
clone_size: -

cdr3_aa: CASNGGEMNTEAFF
j_call: TRBJ1-1
v_call: TRBV21-1
clone_size: -

cdr3_aa: CAISESQGQETQYF
j_call: TRBJ2-5
v_call: TRBV10-3
clone_size: -

cdr3_aa: CSVVDSYYEQYF
j_call: -
v_call: TRBV29-1
clone_size: -

cdr3_aa: CASSLARWGTDRAVSYQPQHF
j_call: TRBJ1-5
v_call: TRBV7-2
clone_size: -

cdr3_aa: CASSFSTQSTYEQYF
j_call: TRBJ2-7
v_call: TRBV11-2
clone_size: -

cdr3_aa: CASSLSASGGGEQYF
j_call: TRBJ2-7
v_call: TRBV5-1
clone_size: -

cdr3_aa: CASSQEHVRGYGYTF
j_call: TRBJ1-2
v_call: TRBV4-1
clone_size: -

cdr3_aa: CASSERTAGNTIYF
j_call: TRBJ1-3
v_call: TRBV25-1
clone_size: -

cdr3_aa: CASSLRTGGYNEQFF
j_call: TRBJ2-1
v_call: TRBV11-3
clone_size: -

cdr3_aa: CASSQDYGTDTQYF
j_call: TRBJ2-3
v_call: TRBV4-2
clone_size: -

cdr3_aa: CASSDGTPLDYGYTF
j_call: TRBJ1-2
v_call: TRBV6-1
clone_size: once

cdr3_aa: CASSIQSGSSYEQYF
j_call: TRBJ2-7
v_call: TRBV19
clone_size: -

cdr3_aa: CASSLKQGAEGYTF
j_call: TRBJ1-2
v_call: TRBV7-9
clone_size: -

cdr3_aa: CASSDPRGGLGIYEQYF
j_call: TRBJ2-7
v_call: TRBV6-1
clone_size: -

cdr3_aa: CAISEADYTLYF
j_call: TRBJ2-7
v_call: TRBV10-3
clone_size: -

cdr3_aa: CASSVYGQINQPQHF
j_call: TRBJ1-5
v_call: TRBV19
clone_size: -

cdr3_aa: CASTLTDPGVYGYTF
j_call: TRBJ1-2
v_call: TRBV5-1
clone_size: -

cdr3_aa: CASSPSRGYGYTF
j_call: TRBJ1-2
v_call: TRBV18
clone_size: -

cdr3_aa: CASSSTSQSTDTQYF
j_call: TRBJ2-3
v_call: TRBV5-1
clone_size: -

cdr3_aa: CASSFRTYEQYF
j_call: TRBJ2-7
v_call: TRBV5-6
clone_size: few

cdr3_aa: CASRQGQGTEAFF
j_call: TRBJ1-1
v_call: TRBV19
clone_size: -

cdr3_aa: CASSGQGYYGYTF
j_call: TRBJ1-2
v_call: TRBV6-1
clone_size: -

cdr3_aa: CASSYLGLNEKLFF
j_call: TRBJ1-4
v_call: TRBV6-5
clone_size: -

cdr3_aa: CASSLVSGGWYGYTF
j_call: TRBJ1-2
v_call: TRBV5-4
clone_size: -

cdr3_aa: CASTQEMNTEAFF
j_call: TRBJ1-1
v_call: TRBV5-1
clone_size: -

cdr3_aa: CASSLGDRENTEAFF
j_call: TRBJ1-1
v_call: TRBV7-3
clone_size: few

cdr3_aa: CASSTLTWLGNTIYF
j_call: TRBJ1-3
v_call: TRBV21-1
clone_size: few

cdr3_aa: CASSYSGTVKDGYTF
j_call: TRBJ1-2
v_call: TRBV6-5
clone_size: -

cdr3_aa: CASSGVDYGYTF
j_call: TRBJ1-2
v_call: TRBV9
clone_size: -